This entry features one T cell receptor beta chain sequence. The sample originates from a study of blood T cell repertoires in COVID-19. Study summary: Sites in the United States, Italy and Spain provided acute and convalescent COVID-19 samples. Sources were T cells, B-cell-depleted T cells, or PBMCs; the material itself was cDNA or gDNA.

The CDR3 totals 17 residues. Germline V CDR1 and CDR2: ENHRY, SYGVKD. Trimming cost V 4 bases and J 7 bases, with 22 bases left between them. Measured with immunoSEQ multiplex PCR; TCRdb has only the in-frame clones, and not every one. The table lists approximately 68,000 clones, under 85% of them singletons. The rearrangement joins TRBV10-3 to TRBJ1-4; D is perhaps TRBD1 (5 bases). The TCR originated in a woman aged 45-65 years with acute or convalescent COVID-19. The sequencing sample was made of peripheral blood. The CDR3 sequence: CAISANHGGIEAEKLFF. As DNA, the CDR3 is TGTGCCATCAGTGCGAATCATGGGGGGATTGAGGCTGAAAAACTGTTTTTT.